This T cell receptor beta chain originates from a study of metastatic and nonmetastatic thyroid tumors. Overall study: Repertoires from malignant and benign thyroid patients were compared across blood and tumor or nodule tissue. General observations from the study: Within blood and tumor, benign nodules reportedly had significantly lower TCR beta diversity than malignant thyroid tumors did.

V lost 4 bases, J lost 2 bases, and 15 bases lay in between. The CDR3 has 15 amino acids. The V gene's germline CDR1 is SGHTA and CDR2 FQGTGA. TCRdb re-clonotyped the PCR reads via MiXCR. The table records roughly 65,000 clones, 14% of them present only once. This clone was picked up many times. The antigen is undetermined. There were no patients who had received any treatment before thyroid surgery. The V and J genes are TRBV7-3 and TRBJ2-7; D gene ambiguous. The sequence came from a male donor with papillary thyroid cancer or a benign thyroid nodule (not recorded which). Some clones in this sample may be carry-over from other donors' samples. The sequenced sample was blood. Written as DNA, the CDR3 is TGTGCCAGCAGCTCGGCCAGAAGCCGCCCCTACGAGCAGTACGTC. It codes for CASSSARSRPYEQYV.